This note documents a single T cell receptor (beta chain) sequence. Its antigen remains unidentified. The data were taken from a study of PD-L1 blockade in urothelial cancer. In the study overall: Male sex and bladder-origin urothelial cancer were recorded for about 90% of the roughly 30 patients.

Assay used: immunoSEQ multiplex PCR; TCRdb lists only in-frame clones, some missing. The sample has some 57,000 clones; approximately 80% are singletons. Study-wide results and limits: Patients with durable benefit had greater blood expansion of tumor-associated TCR clones 3 weeks into treatment.

Germline CDR1 and CDR2: MGHRA and YSYEKL. Trimming at V came to 5 bases and at J to 2 bases, leaving 11 bases not matched to a gene. This CDR3 is built from 18 residues. Indicated time point: pretreatment peripheral blood. The chain employs TRBV4-1 and TRBJ2-3; 12 nucleotides line up with TRBD2. The source material was PBMCs, sampled around atezolizumab (anti-PD-L1) treatment. The source is a man between 45 and 60 years old with urothelial cancer. This CDR3 is CASSSGRASGGVTDTQYF. The CDR3 DNA reads as TGCGCCAGCAGCTCCGGTCGGGCTAGCGGGGGGGTCACAGATACGCAGTATTTT.